The rows below give T cell receptor beta chains drawn from one sample of a study of T cell repertoires in aging, cancer and after chemotherapy. TCRdb re-called the multiplex PCR reads with MiXCR, one entry per CDR3 protein. The sample lists approximately 20,000 distinct CDR3 sequences; approximately 35% were seen once. The sample was blood. Receptor source: a human donor with a solid tumor. CDR3s include the opening cysteine and the closing phenylalanine or tryptophan. A D gene is named only where the DNA matches it firmly. Not all rows give a size; the values are once, few, many and, for expanded clones, a class.

>TRBV6-2/TRBV6-3|TRBJ2-3|.|few
CASSRKEGGHTDTQYF
TGTGCCAGCAGCCGCAAGGAGGGGGGCCACACAGATACGCAGTATTTT
>TRBV7-9|TRBJ1-2|.|.
CASSLGRTHYGYTF
TGTGCCAGCAGCTTAGGACGGACCCACTATGGCTACACCTTC
>TRBV5-6|TRBJ1-4|.|.
CASSRNEVALRVEKLFF
TGTGCCAGCAGCCGAAATGAAGTGGCGTTGCGGGTCGAAAAACTGTTTTTT
>TRBV27|TRBJ2-1|.|.
CASSPVSGSYNEQFF
TGTGCCAGCAGTCCTGTATCAGGCTCCTACAATGAGCAGTTCTTC
>TRBV6-1|TRBJ2-5|TRBD1|.
CASAEGTGSQDTQYF
TGTGCCAGCGCGGAAGGGACAGGGAGCCAAGACACCCAGTACTTC
>TRBV29-1|TRBJ2-7|TRBD1|few
CSVDAGTGITEQYF
TGCAGCGTTGATGCTGGGACAGGGATAACCGAGCAGTACTTC
>TRBV7-3|TRBJ1-2|TRBD1|.
CASSLGQGAGYGYTF
TGTGCCAGCAGCTTGGGACAGGGGGCTGGTTATGGCTACACCTTC
>TRBV19|TRBJ2-7|.|few
CASSKAGFYSYEQYF
TGTGCCAGTAGTAAAGCGGGCTTTTACTCCTACGAGCAGTACTTC
>TRBV4-3|TRBJ2-6|TRBD1|.
CASSPWTGSSSGANVLTF
TGCGCCAGCAGCCCCTGGACAGGGTCAAGCTCTGGGGCCAACGTCCTGACTTTC
>TRBV12-3/TRBV12-4|TRBJ2-1|.|.
CASSFASSSYNEQFF
TGTGCCAGCAGTTTTGCGTCAAGCTCCTACAATGAGCAGTTCTTC
>TRBV15|TRBJ2-5|.|few
CATSIRHIYRIETQYF
TGTGCCACCAGCATTAGACACATTTATAGGATAGAGACCCAGTACTTC
>TRBV6-6|TRBJ2-1|TRBD2|few
CASSYSSSGSWEQFF
TGTGCCAGCAGTTACTCGTCTAGCGGGAGTTGGGAGCAGTTCTTC
>TRBV6-6|TRBJ1-1|.|.
CASTTGGGTEAFF
TGTGCCAGCACCACTGGGGGGGGCACTGAAGCTTTCTTT
>TRBV5-1|TRBJ2-3|TRBD2|.
CASSLKASGAGADTQYF
TGCGCCAGCAGCTTGAAGGCCAGCGGGGCGGGGGCAGATACGCAGTATTTT
>TRBV6-1|TRBJ2-1|.|.
CASSYDGEAYNEQFF
TGTGCCAGCAGTTATGACGGGGAGGCATACAATGAGCAGTTCTTC
>TRBV5-5|TRBJ1-4|.|.
CASSLEDSPNEKLFF
TGTGCCAGCAGCTTGGAGGACAGTCCTAATGAAAAACTGTTTTTT
>TRBV6-2/TRBV6-3|TRBJ1-2|.|.
CASTQGGGYTF
TGTGCCAGCACCCAGGGCGGCGGCTACACCTTC
>TRBV6-5|TRBJ2-5|.|.
CASSYSYRTRYQETQYF
TGTGCCAGCAGTTACTCCTACAGGACACGGTACCAAGAGACCCAGTACTTC
>TRBV24-1|TRBJ2-5|.|.
CATSDPFGETQYF
TGTGCCACCAGTGATCCGTTTGGAGAGACCCAGTACTTC
>TRBV6-2/TRBV6-3|TRBJ1-2|.|.
CASSYRPGYRSYGYTF
TGTGCCAGCAGTTACCGGCCAGGGTACAGGAGCTATGGCTACACCTTC
>TRBV6-6|TRBJ2-1|TRBD2|.
CASRPTSGSPYRGNEQFF
TGTGCCAGCAGGCCGACTAGCGGGAGCCCTTACCGTGGCAATGAGCAGTTCTTC
>TRBV30|TRBJ1-3|.|few
CAAYDRYSGNTIYF
TGTGCCGCATACGACAGATACTCTGGAAACACCATATATTTT
>TRBV27|TRBJ1-1|.|.
CASSALLYTEAFF
TGTGCCAGCAGTGCGCTTTTGTACACTGAAGCTTTCTTT
>TRBV19|TRBJ1-5|.|.
CASSLQDHQPQHF
TGTGCCAGTAGTTTGCAAGATCACCAGCCCCAGCATTTT
>TRBV6-5|TRBJ2-1|.|medium-sized
CASSYAGWNEQFF
TGTGCCAGCAGTTACGCGGGGTGGAATGAGCAGTTCTTC
>TRBV7-9|TRBJ2-2|.|few
CASSLAGGTGELFF
TGTGCCAGCAGCTTAGCAGGGGGGACCGGGGAGCTGTTTTTT
>TRBV10-3|TRBJ2-7|.|.
CAISESMLNEQYF
TGTGCCATCAGTGAGTCTATGCTCAACGAGCAGTACTTC
>TRBV30|TRBJ2-5|TRBD1|.
CAWSVWQGAKVGNETQYF
TGTGCCTGGAGTGTTTGGCAGGGGGCTAAAGTGGGTAACGAGACCCAGTACTTC
>TRBV11-2|TRBJ2-2|.|.
CASSSGGRSGWLGGELFF
TGTGCCAGCAGCTCAGGGGGGCGCTCCGGCTGGTTAGGCGGGGAGCTGTTTTTT
>TRBV7-9|TRBJ2-7|.|.
CASSLVSVLGYEQYF
TGTGCCAGCAGCTTAGTGAGCGTCCTAGGATACGAGCAGTACTTC
>TRBV6-5|TRBJ2-5|.|.
CASSYAWGETQYF
TGTGCCAGCAGTTACGCGTGGGGAGAGACCCAGTACTTC
>TRBV5-1|TRBJ1-6|.|.
CASRLQWNSPLHF
TGCGCCAGCAGACTTCAGTGGAATTCACCCCTCCACTTT
>TRBV6-2/TRBV6-3|TRBJ2-7|TRBD2|.
CASSPPGTTYEQYF
TGTGCCAGCAGTCCCCCTGGGACTACCTACGAGCAGTACTTC
>TRBV6-2/TRBV6-3|TRBJ1-1|.|.
CASLKGVRREAFF
TGTGCCAGCCTCAAGGGGGTTCGAAGGGAAGCTTTCTTT
>TRBV6-2/TRBV6-3|TRBJ2-7|.|.
CASSENYGSYEQYF
TGTGCCAGCAGTGAAAATTACGGCTCCTACGAGCAGTACTTC